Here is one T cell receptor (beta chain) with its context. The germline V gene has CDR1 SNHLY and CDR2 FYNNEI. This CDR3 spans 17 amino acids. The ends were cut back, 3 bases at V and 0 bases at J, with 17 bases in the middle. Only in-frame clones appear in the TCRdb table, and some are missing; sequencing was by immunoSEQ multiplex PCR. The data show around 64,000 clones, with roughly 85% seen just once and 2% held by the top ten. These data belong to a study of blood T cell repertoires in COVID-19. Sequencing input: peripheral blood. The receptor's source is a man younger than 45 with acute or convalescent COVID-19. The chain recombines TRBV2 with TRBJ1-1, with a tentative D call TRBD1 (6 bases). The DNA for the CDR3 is TGTGCCAGCAGTGACCGGGACACCGTACCCATGAACACTGAAGCTTTCTTT. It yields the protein CASSDRDTVPMNTEAFF.